This entry lists 27 T cell receptor beta chains sequenced from one sample in a study of blood T cell repertoires in COVID-19. Repertoires were generated with immunoSEQ multiplex PCR, while TCRdb's copy carries only in-frame clones and drops some. The sample holds a few hundred thousand clones, over 75% seen once. Sequenced input: PBMCs or T cells enriched from blood (not recorded which). These receptors all come from a middle-aged man who had recovered from COVID-19.

This clone has more than one count but fewer than ten. This chain uses TRBV9 with TRBJ2-1, with 7 bases aligning to TRBD1. The CDR3 is 17 amino acids. Unmatched junction bases numbered 7, after V lost 1 base and J lost 0 bases. Germline V gene sequence: CDR1 SGDLS, CDR2 YYNGEE. CDR3 loop: CASSVPRTGSSYNEQFF. Written as DNA, the CDR3 is TGTGCCAGCAGCGTACCTCGGACAGGAAGCTCCTACAATGAGCAGTTCTTC.

The CDR3 reads CASSVGTGWGTNYGYTF. CDR3 nucleotide sequence: TGTGCCAGCAGCGTAGGTACAGGGTGGGGGACTAACTATGGCTACACCTTC. V and J are TRBV9 and TRBJ1-2, with TRBD1 as a possible D gene (6 bases). The CDR3 extends over 17 amino acids. CDR1 and CDR2 (germline): SGDLS, YYNGEE. Deletions cut 0 bases from V and 0 bases from J, with 15 bases between. Together with reference TRBV9 and TRBJ1-2, the CDR3 gives the full variable domain: DSGVTQTPKHLITATGQRVTLRCSPRSGDLSVYWYQQSLDQGLQFLIQYYNGEERAKGNILERFSAQQFPDLHSELNLSSLELGDSALYFCASSVGTGWGTNYGYTFGSGTRLTVV.

The chain combines TRBV9 with TRBJ1-4; weak D call: TRBD1 (6 bases). Germline V gene sequence: CDR1 SGDLS, CDR2 YYNGEE. V lost 4 bases, J lost 8 bases, and 18 bases lay in between. CDR3 length equals 15 residues. The CDR3, as DNA: TGTGCCAGCAGCCCTGGGATACAGGGTTTAGAAAAACTGTTTTTT. This encodes CASSPGIQGLEKLFF.

The chain carries TRBV19 and TRBJ2-7; 8 nucleotides match TRBD1. The CDR3 totals 13 residues. After removal of 5 bases from V and 5 bases from J, the junction contained 5 bases not matched to a gene. Germline CDR1 is LNHDA and CDR2 is SQIVND (reference sequence). For the CDR3, the DNA is TGTGCCAGTAGTGACAGGGGTCGCAACGAGCAGTACTTC. Protein product: CASSDRGRNEQYF.

The gene calls are TRBV24-1 and TRBJ1-4; TRBD1 aligns across 9 bases. Losses at the gene ends were 6 bases for V and 7 bases for J; bases not matched to a gene: 5. The CDR3 loop spans 14 amino acids. From germline, CDR1 is KGHDR and CDR2 SFDVKD. The CDR3 reads CATSKGQGSEKLFF. Here the CDR3 DNA reads TGTGCCACCAGTAAGGGACAGGGAAGTGAAAAACTGTTTTTT.

The V and J genes are TRBV30 and TRBJ2-7, with D maybe TRBD2 (5 bases). V was clipped by 1 base and J by 5 bases, with 12 bases between them. The CDR3 loop spans 13 amino acids. Germline V lookup: CDR1 GTSNPN, CDR2 SVGIG (reference sequence). In DNA form, the CDR3 reads TGTGCCTGGAGTGCCGGGGTTTACCACGAGCAGTACTTC. Amino acid sequence: CAWSAGVYHEQYF.

The chain carries TRBV29-1 and TRBJ1-2; D possibly corresponds to TRBD1 (5 bases). With 7 bases removed from V and 5 bases from J, the gap between germline ends came to 23 bases. The germline V gene has CDR1 SQVTM and CDR2 ANQGSEA. The CDR3 contains 15 residues. In DNA, the CDR3 is TGCAGCGCCGGAGGGGTAGGGGATGTAGGGTATGGCTACACCTTC. Translating it yields CSAGGVGDVGYGYTF.

V is TRBV7-9 and J is TRBJ1-2; D perhaps matches TRBD1 (5 bases). The CDR3 runs 12 residues. Germline V gene lookup returns CDR1 SEHNR and CDR2 FQNEAQ (reference sequence). V was shortened by 4 bases and J by 7 bases, with 10 bases between the two germline ends. The CDR3 nucleotides are TGTGCCAGCAGCTCCCAGGGTGGTGGCTACACCTTC. It translates to CASSSQGGGYTF.

This sequence joins TRBV7-6 and TRBJ2-2; a weak D match, TRBD1 (6 bases). V gave up 1 base and J gave up 4 bases, with 10 bases separating them. The CDR3 is made up of 15 amino acids. The germline gives CDR1 SGHVS, CDR2 FNYEAQ. The DNA of the CDR3 is TGTGCCAGCAGCTTAGTTTCAGGGGTCACCGGGGAGCTGTTTTTT. Its translation is CASSLVSGVTGELFF.

V and J are TRBV7-9 and TRBJ1-2, with 9 bases identical to TRBD1. The CDR3 is 16 amino acids. Germline loops: CDR1 SEHNR, CDR2 FQNEAQ (reference sequence). The V segment lost 4 bases and the J segment 5 bases; nucleotides outside the gene matches: 11. This CDR3 is CASSSGQGTKGYGYTF. The CDR3 DNA follows: TGTGCCAGCAGCTCGGGACAGGGAACCAAAGGGTATGGCTACACCTTC.

For the CDR3, the DNA is TGTGCCAGCAGCGTAGGGCAGGGGGGTAGCAATCAGCCCCAGCATTTT. Amino acid sequence: CASSVGQGGSNQPQHF. The chain joins TRBV9 to TRBJ1-5, with 7 nucleotides matching TRBD1. Germline V gives CDR1 SGDLS, CDR2 YYNGEE. Trimming cost V 0 bases and J 0 bases; bases outside gene matches: 3. The CDR3 has 16 residues.

This chain uses TRBV24-1 with TRBJ2-1; 9 nucleotides align to TRBD1. CDR1 is KGHDR and CDR2 is SFDVKD in the germline V gene. The CDR3 runs 17 residues. Unmatched junction bases numbered 11, after V lost 4 bases and J lost 5 bases. DNA of the CDR3: TGTGCCACCAGTGAACAGAAGCCGGGACAGGGACACAATGAGCAGTTCTTC. Encoded protein: CATSEQKPGQGHNEQFF.

The chain carries TRBV11-3 and TRBJ2-1; unclear D gene. CDR3 length: 13 residues. CDR1 and CDR2 from the germline V gene are SGHNT and YENEEA. V was shortened by 1 base and J by 9 bases, with 10 bases between the two germline ends. The CDR3 here is CASSLGEVSEQFF. CDR3 DNA sequence: TGTGCCAGCAGCTTAGGTGAGGTGAGTGAGCAGTTCTTC.

The genes are TRBV2 and TRBJ1-1, with a weak D call TRBD1 (5 bases). The V and J ends lost 4 bases and 8 bases respectively, with 11 bases between them. Germline assignment: CDR1 SNHLY and CDR2 FYNNEI. The CDR3 has 12 amino acids. DNA of the CDR3: TGTGCCAGCAGTGGAGCAGGGAGGGAAGCTTTCTTT. Encoded protein: CASSGAGREAFF.

The V call is TRBV5-6, the J call TRBJ2-3; D uncertain. Trimming pared 3 bases from V and 2 bases from J, leaving 7 bases between. Germline lookup yields CDR1 SGHDT and CDR2 YYEEEE. The CDR3 extends over 13 amino acids. This CDR3 reads CASSYTNTDTQYF. CDR3 coding DNA: TGTGCCAGCAGCTACACGAACACAGATACGCAGTATTTT.

V usage is TRBV24-1 and J usage is TRBJ2-1; 9 nucleotides match TRBD2. Germline V gene lookup returns CDR1 KGHDR and CDR2 SFDVKD. CDR3 size: 16 residues. The V gene end was trimmed by 0 bases and the J gene end by 6 bases; junction bases not matched to a gene: 5. In nucleotides, the CDR3 is TGTGCCACCAGTGATTTGGGCGGGAGGGCCCGCAATGAGCAGTTCTTC. It is translated as CATSDLGGRARNEQFF.

The rearrangement joins TRBV7-6 to TRBJ2-3; 9 bases are shared with TRBD2. Trimming took 2 bases from V and 5 from J; bases not matched to a gene: 5. Germline CDR1 reads SGHVS; CDR2 reads FNYEAQ. This CDR3 has 15 amino acids. This CDR3 is CASSLLAGSVDTQYF. The CDR3 DNA reads TGTGCCAGCAGCTTACTAGCGGGGAGCGTAGATACGCAGTATTTT.

V gene TRBV3-1 (or the pseudogene TRBV3-2) combines with J gene TRBJ1-4; unclear D gene. V gave up 5 bases and J gave up 8 bases, with 9 bases separating them. The CDR3 has 12 residues. The V gene's germline CDR1 is LGHDT and CDR2 YNNKEL (reference sequence). In nucleotides, the CDR3 is TGTGCCAGCAGCTTTACTATGGAAAAACTGTTTTTT. Protein sequence: CASSFTMEKLFF.

The chain is built from TRBV5-5 and TRBJ1-1; no clear D gene. This CDR3 region has 14 residues. CDR1 SGHKS and CDR2 YYEKEE come from the germline V gene (reference sequence). Trimming removed 5 bases from V and 4 bases from J, with 15 bases in between. The CDR3 region is CASSPPARSTEAFF. Written as DNA, the CDR3 is TGTGCCAGCAGTCCCCCCGCCAGAAGCACTGAAGCTTTCTTT.

This clone was seen a few times. This sequence joins TRBV6-1 and TRBJ2-1; 13 bases are a match to TRBD2. After removal of 3 bases from V and 8 bases from J, the junction contained 7 bases not matched to a gene. This CDR3 is built from 16 residues. Germline CDR1 reads MNHNS; CDR2 reads SASEGT. The CDR3 loop is CASSDRTSGSFYEQFF. The CDR3 region has the DNA TGTGCCAGCAGTGATCGGACTAGCGGGAGTTTCTATGAGCAGTTCTTC.

The chain combines TRBV4-1 with TRBJ1-1; TRBD1 matches at 10 bases. Germline V gene data show CDR1 as MGHRA and CDR2 as YSYEKL. Trimming at V came to 8 bases and at J to 6 bases, leaving 12 bases not matched to a gene. The CDR3 totals 15 residues. The CDR3 sequence: CASRDPGQGFAEAFF. Here the CDR3 DNA reads TGCGCCAGCCGCGATCCGGGACAGGGGTTTGCTGAAGCTTTCTTT.

This chain connects TRBV24-1 to TRBJ2-1; 7 nucleotides line up with TRBD1. This CDR3 is 15 amino acids long. Germline assignment: CDR1 KGHDR and CDR2 SFDVKD. J gave up 6 bases and V 3 bases, and 7 bases lay outside the gene matches. The CDR3 nucleotides read TGTGCCACCAGTGATCGGGAAGACAGGGTCAATGAGCAGTTCTTC. Its translation: CATSDREDRVNEQFF.

J is TRBJ1-4 and V is TRBV19; D is unclear. This CDR3 is 15 amino acids long. Germline-derived CDR1 and CDR2 are LNHDA and SQIVND (reference sequence). V lost 7 bases, J lost 0 bases, and 12 bases lay in between. The CDR3 protein is CASKPSPATNEKLFF. In nucleotides, the CDR3 is TGTGCCAGTAAGCCATCCCCTGCAACTAATGAAAAACTGTTTTTT.

This clone showed up just a few times. The CDR3 reads CASTDNEQFF. DNA for the CDR3: TGTGCCAGCACCGACAATGAGCAGTTCTTC. The rearrangement joins TRBV12-3 or TRBV12-4 to TRBJ2-1; D is unresolved. The CDR3 is 10 amino acids. V lost 7 bases and J 5 bases, leaving 3 bases between the germline ends.

The V gene is TRBV24-1, the J gene TRBJ1-5; 9 bases line up with TRBD1. The CDR3 spans 14 residues. The germline CDR1 and CDR2 sequences are KGHDR and SFDVKD. Trimming took 5 bases from V and 5 from J; bases not matched to a gene: 3. CDR3 in DNA: TGTGCCACCAGTGGGACAGGGGAAGATCAGCCCCAGCATTTT. Its translation is CATSGTGEDQPQHF.

The J gene is TRBJ2-7, the V gene TRBV2; tentatively, D is TRBD2 (6 bases). Trimming cost V 6 bases and J 4 bases, with 10 bases left between them. This CDR3 comprises 12 residues. The V gene's germline CDR1 is SNHLY and CDR2 FYNNEI. CDR3 sequence reads: CASREGNYEQYF. The CDR3 nucleotides are TGTGCCAGCAGGGAGGGGAATTACGAGCAGTACTTC. The entire variable domain, with the rest obtained from reference TRBV2 and TRBJ2-7, is as follows: EPEVTQTPSHQVTQMGQEVILRCVPISNHLYFYWYRQILGQKVEFLVSFYNNEISEKSEIFDDQFSVERPDGSNFTLKIRSTKLEDSAMYFCASREGNYEQYFGPGTRLTVT.

The CDR3 coding sequence is TGTGCCAGCAGGACAGGCCTTAATGAGCAGTTCTTC. Translation: CASRTGLNEQFF. The chain recombines TRBV19 with TRBJ2-1; 7 positions agree with TRBD1. This CDR3 region has 12 residues. After removal of 9 bases from V and 7 bases from J, the junction contained 6 bases not matched to a gene. Germline V CDR1 and CDR2: LNHDA, SQIVND (reference sequence). Based on the CDR3 plus reference TRBV19 and TRBJ2-1, the full variable domain is DGGITQSPKYLFRKEGQNVTLSCEQNLNHDAMYWYRQDPGQGLRLIYYSQIVNDFQKGDIAEGYSVSREKKESFPLTVTSAQKNPTAFYLCASRTGLNEQFFGPGTRLTVL.